This entry is about one T cell receptor beta chain. The sample originates from a study of blood T cell repertoires in COVID-19. Turning to the study itself: From the United States, Italy and Spain came samples of acute and convalescent COVID-19. Sources were T cells, B-cell-depleted T cells, or PBMCs; the material itself was cDNA or gDNA.

Trimming removed 5 bases from V and 5 bases from J; junction bases left unmatched: 9. Germline values: CDR1 SGHRS, CDR2 YFSETQ. The CDR3 length is 15 residues. Original processing methods: Nucleated cell number was recorded as an estimate derived from reference gene primer amplification. Sequenced by immunoSEQ multiplex PCR; TCRdb stores in-frame clones only, minus some. V and J calls and clone size come straight from that table; D and trimming were deduced from the DNA. The sample records tens of thousands of clones, less than 85% being singletons. The rearrangement uses TRBV5-1 and TRBJ2-7; 11 bases map to TRBD2. This receptor was taken from a man aged 45-60 years with acute or convalescent COVID-19. The sample was peripheral blood. DNA of the CDR3: TGCGCCAGCAGGGATACTAGCGGGAGAGGCAACGAGCAGTACTTC. This codes for CASRDTSGRGNEQYF.